The rows below give T cell receptor beta chains drawn from one sample of a study of cytotoxic CD8 clonotypes in ibrutinib-treated CLL. TCRdb's copy holds only in-frame clones and misses some; the assay was immunoSEQ multiplex PCR. Among 200,000 to 250,000 clones listed, 70% were seen once. Here the sequenced sample was PBMCs, taken after 12 months of ibrutinib treatment. These receptors came from a human donor with chronic lymphocytic leukemia. The CDR3 runs from the conserved cysteine through the conserved F or W. Fields, in order: CDR3 protein, CDR3 DNA, J gene, V gene, D gene, clone size. A D gene is named only where the DNA matches it firmly. Clone size is shown for a subset of rows, as once, few, many or a class of expanded clone.

CASSPARMGTGTEAFF | TGTGCCAGCAGCCCGGCCAGAATGGGGACGGGCACTGAAGCTTTCTTT | TRBJ1-1 | TRBV11-2 | NA | NA
CASSLGGATGRGGYTF | TGTGCCAGCAGTTTAGGTGGCGCGACAGGGCGAGGTGGCTACACCTTC | TRBJ1-2 | TRBV28 | TRBD1 | NA
CATPAGIGYGYTF | TGTGCCACGCCGGCGGGGATCGGCTATGGCTACACCTTC | TRBJ1-2 | TRBV7-3 | NA | NA
CASSVGYRGDEQFF | TGTGCCAGCAGCGTAGGTTACAGGGGGGATGAGCAGTTCTTC | TRBJ2-1 | TRBV9 | TRBD1 | NA
CASSPPSKEAQHF | TGTGCCAGCAGCCCACCCTCAAAAGAGGCCCAGCATTTT | TRBJ1-5 | TRBV9 | NA | once
CASSKPATNCPTQYEQYF | TGTGCCAGCAGCAAACCCGCCACTAATTGTCCCACGCAGTACGAGCAGTACTTC | TRBJ2-7 | TRBV21-1 | NA | once
CASSFSVGPNEKLFF | TGTGCCAGCAGCTTCTCGGTGGGTCCTAATGAAAAACTGTTTTTT | TRBJ1-4 | TRBV5-6 | NA | few
CANRKQGGNQPQHF | TGTGCCAATAGGAAACAGGGAGGTAATCAGCCCCAGCATTTT | TRBJ1-5 | TRBV28 | NA | once
CASESVRAISNYGYTF | TGTGCCAGCGAAAGCGTGAGGGCTATTTCTAACTATGGCTACACCTTC | TRBJ1-2 | TRBV2 | NA | NA
CASSAPLRFARNTEAFF | TGCGCCAGCAGCGCCCCCTTACGGTTCGCGAGGAACACTGAAGCTTTCTTT | TRBJ1-1 | TRBV5-1 | NA | NA
CASSHYTGGSEKLFF | TGTGCCAGCAGCCATTACACAGGGGGGAGTGAAAAACTGTTTTTT | TRBJ1-4 | TRBV14 | TRBD1 | NA
CASSPSGEIPTGELFF | TGTGCCAGCAGCCCTTCGGGAGAAATTCCCACCGGGGAGCTGTTTTTT | TRBJ2-2 | TRBV11-2 | NA | NA
CASSVGQVYNEQFF | TGTGCCAGCAGCGTAGGCCAGGTATACAATGAGCAGTTCTTC | TRBJ2-1 | TRBV9 | NA | NA
CSVVRVRNTEAFF | TGCAGCGTTGTGAGGGTTAGGAACACTGAAGCTTTCTTT | TRBJ1-1 | TRBV29-1 | NA | NA
CASTEGRRGSEQYF | TGTGCCAGCACCGAAGGGCGTCGTGGGTCCGAGCAGTACTTC | TRBJ2-7 | TRBV6-5 | NA | NA
CASSYDRGYGYTF | TGTGCCAGTTCTTACGACAGAGGCTATGGCTACACCTTC | TRBJ1-2 | TRBV19 | NA | once
CASSDQSGGTEAFF | TGTGCCAGCAGCGATCAGTCCGGGGGGACTGAAGCTTTCTTT | TRBJ1-1 | TRBV9 | NA | NA
CASSVAGAYGYTF | TGTGCCAGCAGCGTAGCGGGGGCCTATGGCTACACCTTC | TRBJ1-2 | TRBV9 | NA | NA
CAWSVGGSSETQYF | TGTGCCTGGAGTGTGGGGGGGAGTAGCGAGACCCAGTACTTC | TRBJ2-5 | TRBV30 | TRBD2 | few
CASSKDNIPNTEAFF | TGTGCCAGCAGCAAAGATAATATCCCGAACACTGAAGCTTTCTTT | TRBJ1-1 | TRBV6-1 | NA | NA
CASSPAGTSTNEKLFF | TGTGCCAGCAGCCCCGCCGGGACTTCAACTAATGAAAAACTGTTTTTT | TRBJ1-4 | TRBV7-9 | NA | NA
CSVVKGQGDGYTF | TGCAGCGTTGTTAAGGGGCAGGGGGATGGCTACACCTTC | TRBJ1-2 | TRBV29-1 | TRBD1 | few
CASSYDGRETQYF | TGTGCCAGCAGTTACGACGGGCGAGAGACCCAGTACTTC | TRBJ2-5 | TRBV6-5 | NA | NA
CASSLRGTNSYEQYF | TGTGCCAGCAGCCTCAGGGGCACCAACTCCTACGAGCAGTACTTC | TRBJ2-7 | TRBV11-2 | NA | NA
CASKASGDEQFF | TGTGCCAGCAAGGCTAGCGGCGATGAGCAGTTCTTC | TRBJ2-1 | TRBV28 | TRBD2 | NA
CASSYIAGGSYNEQFF | TGTGCCAGCAGTTACATAGCGGGGGGTTCCTACAATGAGCAGTTCTTC | TRBJ2-1 | TRBV7-2 | TRBD2 | NA
CASSAHRGGTEAFF | TGTGCCAGCAGTGCCCACAGGGGGGGCACTGAAGCTTTCTTT | TRBJ1-1 | TRBV25-1 | TRBD1 | NA
CASSINSGTTNTGELFF | TGTGCCAGTAGCATAAATTCCGGGACTACGAACACCGGGGAGCTGTTTTTT | TRBJ2-2 | TRBV19 | TRBD2 | NA
CASSQPGASGFYEQYF | TGCGCCAGCAGCCAGCCCGGGGCTAGCGGGTTCTACGAGCAGTACTTC | TRBJ2-7 | TRBV4-1 | TRBD2 | few
CASRDTGLFAFF | TGTGCCAGTCGGGACACAGGGCTGTTCGCTTTCTTT | TRBJ1-1 | TRBV19 | NA | few
CASVKDPGDTQYF | TGTGCCAGCGTTAAGGACCCAGGCGATACGCAGTATTTT | TRBJ2-3 | TRBV6-1 | NA | NA